This TCR beta chain was recorded in a study of tumor-infiltrating lymphocytes in primary liver carcinoma. Study context: Patients included men and women of 30 to 69 years. The neoplasms were of stage T1-T3 N0M0, with dimensions of about 4.2 to 10 cm across. Samples returned roughly 3.65 to 7.5 million productive TCRbeta reads each. Read depth did not differ significantly between tissue types.

From around 0.5 ug total RNA, TCR beta cDNA was generated with a primer in the constant region. ARM-PCR, slightly modified, supplied the TCR beta libraries through three nested multiplex PCR rounds. In the first two PCR rounds, TRBV1-TRBV30 forward primers were paired with a C-beta reverse primer, and each round lasted approximately 9 cycles. TCRdb reanalysed the multiplex PCR reads using MiXCR and keeps one entry per CDR3 protein. The sample consists of some 38,000 distinct CDR3 sequences, roughly 70% of them appearing once. Concerning this clonotype itself: A read error is likely, as this CDR3 ends without the conserved phenylalanine or tryptophan.

Co-extraction of RNA and DNA was performed on about 18-33 mg of unsorted bulk tissue. Every single tumor sample held over 85% viable tumor cells. The CDR3 consists of 11 residues. The germline gives CDR1 GTSNPN, CDR2 SVGIG (reference sequence). The chain uses TRBV30 and TRBJ1-1, with D uncertain. This clonotype originated in a man aged 35 to 55 with primary liver carcinoma and hepatitis B virus infection. Sample: liver tumor tissue from sampling region 4. Subset specified: tumor region T4, right-lateral pole. In DNA form, the CDR3 reads TGTGCCTGTAGTGAGGCAACCGAAGCTTTCCTT. It yields the protein CACSEATEAFL.